The 10 T cell receptor beta chains below come from one sample, sequenced in a study of blood T cell repertoires in COVID-19. Using immunoSEQ multiplex PCR, the repertoire was profiled, and TCRdb retains in-frame clones only, with some absent. The repertoire includes about 400,000 clones, 85% to 90% of them detected once, and 3% sits in the top ten. Sequencing input: peripheral blood. Every receptor here comes from a human donor in a cohort sampled during active COVID-19.

This chain uses TRBV3-1 (or the pseudogene TRBV3-2) with TRBJ2-1; 7 nucleotides line up with TRBD2. This CDR3 has 16 amino acids. J was trimmed by 0 bases and V by 4 bases; bases with no gene match: 6. From germline, CDR1 is LGHDT and CDR2 YNNKEL (reference sequence). This CDR3 reads CASSPLAPSSYNEQFF. Here the CDR3 DNA reads TGTGCCAGCAGCCCACTAGCGCCGAGCTCCTACAATGAGCAGTTCTTC.

The chain joins TRBV6-6 to TRBJ2-1; D remains ambiguous. V lost 5 bases and J lost 8, with 10 bases in between. This CDR3 has 12 residues. The germline CDR1 and CDR2 sequences are MNHNY and SVGAGI (reference sequence). This CDR3 reads CASSGSPYEQFF. CDR3 DNA: TGTGCCAGCAGTGGCTCCCCCTATGAGCAGTTCTTC.

The chain links TRBV3-1 (or the pseudogene TRBV3-2) to TRBJ1-2; 8 positions match TRBD1. The germline gives CDR1 LGHDT, CDR2 YNNKEL (reference sequence). The CDR3 is made up of 16 amino acids. After removal of 2 bases from V and 5 bases from J, the junction contained 10 bases not matched to a gene. Here the CDR3 DNA reads TGTGCCAGCAGCCAAACGGACAGGGAAGGAGCTTATGGCTACACCTTC. Translated: CASSQTDREGAYGYTF.

This chain links TRBV30 with TRBJ1-5, with D possibly being TRBD1 (5 bases). This CDR3 region has 17 residues. V was cut by 0 bases and J by 1 base, with 16 bases left in between. Germline CDR1 is GTSNPN and CDR2 is SVGIG (reference sequence). Here the CDR3 reads CAWSVSWGDLSNQPQHF. Here the CDR3 DNA reads TGTGCCTGGAGTGTATCATGGGGGGACCTGAGCAATCAGCCCCAGCATTTT.

This clone was seen once. This chain joins TRBV7-2 and TRBJ2-7; D is perhaps TRBD2 (6 bases). The germline V and J ends were trimmed by 3 bases and 1 base, with 10 bases remaining between them. This CDR3 spans 14 amino acids. CDR1 SGHTA and CDR2 FQGNSA come from the germline V gene. This CDR3 reads CASSFASESYEQYF. The CDR3 nucleotides read TGTGCCAGCAGCTTCGCTAGCGAGTCCTACGAGCAGTACTTC.

The rearrangement joins TRBV7-7 to TRBJ2-5; D remains unclear. Trimming removed 1 base from V and 5 bases from J, with 8 bases in between. This CDR3 region has 13 residues. CDR1 SSHAT and CDR2 FNYEAQ come from the germline V gene (reference sequence). DNA for the CDR3: TGTGCCAGCAGCTTAGGAGAACGGGAGACCCAGTACTTC. It specifies CASSLGERETQYF.

This clone was detected only a few times. The genes are TRBV2 and TRBJ2-5, with 12 bases that match TRBD1. The CDR3 is 14 amino acids. The junction had 5 bases not matched to a gene; V was cut back by 7 bases and J by 5 bases. Looked up from germline, CDR1 is SNHLY and CDR2 is FYNNEI. The CDR3: CASIRDRGPETQYF. Here the CDR3 DNA reads TGTGCCAGCATCCGGGACAGGGGGCCGGAGACCCAGTACTTC.

The chain links TRBV27 to TRBJ1-2, with 8 bases identical to TRBD1. Unmatched junction bases numbered 12, after V lost 5 bases and J lost 4 bases. CDR3 size: 16 residues. The germline V gene has CDR1 MNHEY and CDR2 SMNVEV (reference sequence). The CDR3 region is CASSSSGTGISYGYTF. The CDR3 bases are TGTGCCAGCAGTAGCTCCGGGACAGGTATCAGCTATGGCTACACCTTC.

The chain recombines TRBV4-1 with TRBJ1-6; D call uncertain. This CDR3 is built from 17 residues. V lost 2 bases and J 3 bases, leaving 14 bases between the germline ends. Germline lookup yields CDR1 MGHRA and CDR2 YSYEKL. CDR3 nucleotides: TGCGCCAGCAGCCAATCCCAAAAGACACTCTATAATTCACCCCTCCACTTT. It yields the protein CASSQSQKTLYNSPLHF.

The chain recombines TRBV7-8 with TRBJ1-3; D perhaps matches TRBD1 (5 bases). With 3 bases removed from V and 2 bases from J, the gap between germline ends came to 11 bases. Germline lookup yields CDR1 SGHVS and CDR2 FQNEAQ. CDR3 length: 15 residues. CDR3 sequence reads: CASSFPWGAGNTIYF. The CDR3 nucleotides read TGTGCCAGCAGCTTCCCCTGGGGGGCTGGAAACACCATATATTTT.